The clone carrying this T cell receptor (beta chain) has a count of ten or more. Its cognate antigen is unknown. This sample stems from a study of liver allograft versus peripheral blood T cells. At the level of the study: Hepatic allograft T cell receptor repertoires were evaluated relative to those present in recipients' peripheral blood. Findings and limits, study-wide: T cell receptor repertoires inside liver allografts reportedly differed from those in peripheral blood.

CDR1 ENHRY and CDR2 SYGVKD come from the germline V gene. V lost 6 bases to trimming and J lost 4 bases, with 14 bases between them. The CDR3 runs to 14 residues. In TCRdb, the reads were re-called with MiXCR into one record per CDR3 protein. This table holds about 7,800 distinct CDR3 sequences, 17% found once. This chain connects TRBV10-3 to TRBJ2-3; the D is unclear. The receptor comes from a human patient who had a liver transplant. The T cells may come from the graft donor. The CDR3 DNA reads TGTGCCATCAGCTTTGGCTCCGGCGCAGATACGCAGTATTTT. Protein sequence: CAISFGSGADTQYF.